This entry features one T cell receptor beta chain sequence. This sample stems from a study of blood T cell repertoires in COVID-19. Background on the study: The samples span acute and convalescent COVID-19 from the United States, Italy and Spain.

Germline V CDR1 and CDR2: SGHRS, YFSETQ. The CDR3 runs to 13 residues. V lost 5 bases and J lost 2, with 10 bases in between. Generated by immunoSEQ multiplex PCR, the TCRdb table keeps only in-frame clones and is missing some. The table includes about 140,000 clones, roughly 90% detected once. The rearrangement joins TRBV5-1 to TRBJ1-1, with D unresolved. Sequencing was performed on peripheral blood. This TCR was sampled from a man in his fifties or sixties with active or convalescent COVID-19. CDR3 region: CASRAGGNTEAFF. For the CDR3, the DNA is TGCGCCAGCAGGGCCGGCGGAAACACTGAAGCTTTCTTT.